What follows are 9 T cell receptor beta chains derived from one specimen sequenced in a study of CD8+ T cells in alopecia areata. As for treatment: oral pan-JAK inhibitor, 5-10 mg twice daily. As the sequencing template, cDNA was produced by extracting RNA and reverse transcribing it. Repertoires were generated with immunoSEQ multiplex PCR, while TCRdb's copy carries only in-frame clones and drops some. The repertoire holds 150,000 to 200,000 clones, with roughly three fifths as singletons. Sample: CD8+ T cells sorted from blood, taken at week 24, from a patient treated with tofacitinib. Receptors originate from a human donor with alopecia areata.

The chain employs TRBV7-9 and TRBJ2-3; D unclear. This CDR3 has 14 residues. V lost 5 bases and J 1 base, leaving 10 bases between the germline ends. The germline V gene encodes CDR1 SEHNR and CDR2 FQNEAQ (reference sequence). CDR3 DNA sequence: TGTGCCAGCAGCCCCGTGGGCGGCACAGATACGCAGTATTTT. Translation gives CASSPVGGTDTQYF.

This chain connects TRBV29-1 to TRBJ1-2; D gene unclear. Germline-derived CDR1 and CDR2 are SQVTM and ANQGSEA. This CDR3 comprises 13 residues. V was cut by 6 bases and J by 8 bases, with 19 bases left in between. CDR3 nucleotide sequence: TGCAGCGTCGAGCCTCAAATGGCGGAGGGCTACACCTTC. This codes for CSVEPQMAEGYTF.

This clone has more than one count but fewer than ten. The V gene is TRBV29-1, the J gene TRBJ2-1; tentatively, D is TRBD2 (6 bases). There are 12 residues in the CDR3. V was cut by 5 bases and J by 2 bases, with 7 bases left in between. Germline-derived CDR1 and CDR2 are SQVTM and ANQGSEA. CDR3 nucleotides: TGCAGCGTTACGGGGGCCTACAATGAGCAGTTCTTC. Translating it yields CSVTGAYNEQFF.

The V and J genes are TRBV29-1 and TRBJ2-7, with D perhaps matching TRBD2 (6 bases). Trimming pared 0 bases from V and 2 bases from J, leaving 11 bases between. Germline V gives CDR1 SQVTM, CDR2 ANQGSEA. This CDR3 has 14 amino acids. DNA of the CDR3: TGCAGCGTTGAAGACGGGGGTGGAACCTACGAGCAGTACTTC. Its translation: CSVEDGGGTYEQYF.

This clone was detected a few times. The chain is built from TRBV13 and TRBJ2-3; 7 nucleotides line up with TRBD1. Germline CDR1 is PRHDT and CDR2 is FYEKMQ (reference sequence). V dropped 10 bases and J dropped 0; count of bases not matched to a gene: 4. The CDR3 sequence is 13 residues long. The CDR3 sequence: CATRDSSTDTQYF. For the CDR3, the DNA is TGTGCCACACGGGACAGTAGCACAGATACGCAGTATTTT. The full variable domain, in which reference TRBV13 and TRBJ2-3 provide the parts outside the CDR3, is AAGVIQSPRHLIKEKRETATLKCYPIPRHDTVYWYQQGPGQDPQFLISFYEKMQSDKGSIPDRFSAQQFSDYHSELNMSSLELGDSALYFCATRDSSTDTQYFGPGTRLTVL.

This chain links TRBV30 with TRBJ1-6; 9 nucleotides match TRBD1. The V and J ends lost 1 base and 6 bases, in that order; junction bases with no gene match: 10. This CDR3 region has 17 residues. The germline CDR1 and CDR2 sequences are GTSNPN and SVGIG (reference sequence). CDR3 nucleotide sequence: TGTGCCTGGAGTGCTAGGGGACAGGGACCTTTTAATTCACCCCTCCACTTT. Protein product: CAWSARGQGPFNSPLHF.

CDR3 coding DNA: TGCGCCAGCAGCCTGTCGGGTGGGAATGAGCAGTTCTTC. Its translation is CASSLSGGNEQFF. The chain combines TRBV4-1 with TRBJ2-1; D not resolved. CDR1 is MGHRA, CDR2 YSYEKL, per germline. The CDR3 runs 13 residues. V lost 4 bases to trimming and J lost 7 bases, with 11 bases between them.

J is TRBJ2-3 and V is TRBV7-9; no clear D. V shed 5 bases and J shed 7 bases, with 22 bases lying between them. The V gene's germline CDR1 is SEHNR and CDR2 FQNEAQ (reference sequence). The CDR3 is made up of 16 amino acids. CDR3 sequence: CASSPKHAPLPYTQYF. The CDR3 nucleotides are TGTGCCAGCAGCCCGAAGCATGCCCCTCTACCATATACGCAGTATTTT.

This clone appeared once. The chain carries TRBV29-1 and TRBJ1-5; D is ambiguous. CDR1 and CDR2 (germline): SQVTM, ANQGSEA. The CDR3 consists of 13 residues. Trimming took off 4 bases at V and 1 base at J, with 8 bases between the two ends. The CDR3: CSVVSGSNQPQHF. DNA for the CDR3: TGCAGCGTTGTATCAGGAAGCAATCAGCCCCAGCATTTT.